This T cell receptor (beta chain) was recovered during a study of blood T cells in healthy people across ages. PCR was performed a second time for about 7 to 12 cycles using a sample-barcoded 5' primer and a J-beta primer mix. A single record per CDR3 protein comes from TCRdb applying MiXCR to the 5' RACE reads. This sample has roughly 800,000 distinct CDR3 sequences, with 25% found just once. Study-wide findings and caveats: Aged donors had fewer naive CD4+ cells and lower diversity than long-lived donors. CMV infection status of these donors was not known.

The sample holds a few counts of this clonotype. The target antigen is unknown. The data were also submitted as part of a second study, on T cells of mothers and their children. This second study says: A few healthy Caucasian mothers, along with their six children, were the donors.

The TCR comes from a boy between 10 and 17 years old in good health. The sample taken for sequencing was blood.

In DNA form, the CDR3 reads TGTGCCAGCAGCTCCACCGGGACAGTCAATTCACCCCTCCACTTT. Its protein product is CASSSTGTVNSPLHF. The rearrangement uses TRBV28 and TRBJ1-6; 7 nucleotides align to TRBD1. V lost 6 bases, J lost 7 bases, and 9 bases stayed unmatched. The CDR3 sequence is 15 residues long. In germline, CDR1 is MDHEN, CDR2 SYDVKM.